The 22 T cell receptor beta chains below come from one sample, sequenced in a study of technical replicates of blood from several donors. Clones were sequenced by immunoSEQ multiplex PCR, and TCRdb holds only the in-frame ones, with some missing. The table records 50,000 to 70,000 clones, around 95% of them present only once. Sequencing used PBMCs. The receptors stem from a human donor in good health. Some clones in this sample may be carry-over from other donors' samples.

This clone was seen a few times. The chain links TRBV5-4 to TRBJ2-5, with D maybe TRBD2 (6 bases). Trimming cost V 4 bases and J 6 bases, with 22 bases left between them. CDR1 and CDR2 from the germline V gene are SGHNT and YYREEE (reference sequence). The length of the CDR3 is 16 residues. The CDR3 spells CASSRTGLMVSKTQYF. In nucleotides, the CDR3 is TGTGCCAGCAGCCGGACGGGACTCATGGTATCGAAGACCCAGTACTTC.

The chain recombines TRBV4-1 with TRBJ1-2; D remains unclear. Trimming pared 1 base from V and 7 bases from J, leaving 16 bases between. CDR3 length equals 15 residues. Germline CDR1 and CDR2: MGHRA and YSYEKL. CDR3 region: CASSQGQVVLGGYTF. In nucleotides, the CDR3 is TGCGCCAGCAGCCAAGGCCAGGTCGTCTTGGGTGGCTACACCTTC.

The CDR3 DNA sequence: TGTGCCAGCAGCTGGGACAGGGGAGTAGATACGCAGTATTTT. As protein: CASSWDRGVDTQYF. This chain uses TRBV6-6 with TRBJ2-3; 10 bases agree with TRBD1. V was pared by 6 bases and J by 5 bases, with 5 bases of the junction left unmatched. Germline V gives CDR1 MNHNY, CDR2 SVGAGI (reference sequence). The CDR3 is 14 residues long.

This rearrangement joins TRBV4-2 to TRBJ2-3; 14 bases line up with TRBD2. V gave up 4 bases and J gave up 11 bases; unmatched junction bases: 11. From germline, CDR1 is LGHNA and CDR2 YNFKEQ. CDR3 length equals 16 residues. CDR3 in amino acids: CASSPGGTSGGKKQYF. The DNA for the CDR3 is TGTGCCAGCAGCCCAGGGGGGACTAGCGGGGGCAAGAAGCAGTATTTT.

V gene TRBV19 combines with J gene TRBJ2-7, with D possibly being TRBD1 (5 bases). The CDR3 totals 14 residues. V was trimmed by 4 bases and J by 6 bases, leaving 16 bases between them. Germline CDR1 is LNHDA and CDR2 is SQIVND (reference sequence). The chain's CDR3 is CASSNFQGLCEQYF. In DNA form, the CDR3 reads TGTGCCAGTAGTAATTTCCAGGGATTGTGCGAGCAGTACTTC.

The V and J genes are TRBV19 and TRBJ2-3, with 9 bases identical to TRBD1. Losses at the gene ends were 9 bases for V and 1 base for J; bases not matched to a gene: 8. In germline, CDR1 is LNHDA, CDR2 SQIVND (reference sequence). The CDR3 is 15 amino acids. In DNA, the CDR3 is TGTGCCAGCCGGGACAGGGTCCGGGGCACAGATACGCAGTATTTT. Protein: CASRDRVRGTDTQYF.

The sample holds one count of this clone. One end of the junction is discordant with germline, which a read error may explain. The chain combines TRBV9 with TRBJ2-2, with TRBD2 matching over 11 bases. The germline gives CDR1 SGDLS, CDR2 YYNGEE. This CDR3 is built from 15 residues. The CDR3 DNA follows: TGTGCCAGCAGTCCTAGCGGGGGGAACGCCGGGGAGCTGTTTTTT. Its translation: CASSPSGGNAGELFF.

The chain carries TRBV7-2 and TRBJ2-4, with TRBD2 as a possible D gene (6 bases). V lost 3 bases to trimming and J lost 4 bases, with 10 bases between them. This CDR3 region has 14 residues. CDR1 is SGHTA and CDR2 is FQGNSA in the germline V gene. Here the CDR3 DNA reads TGTGCCAGCAGCTTGGGGGGTGTAAAAAACATTCAGTACTTC. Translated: CASSLGGVKNIQYF.

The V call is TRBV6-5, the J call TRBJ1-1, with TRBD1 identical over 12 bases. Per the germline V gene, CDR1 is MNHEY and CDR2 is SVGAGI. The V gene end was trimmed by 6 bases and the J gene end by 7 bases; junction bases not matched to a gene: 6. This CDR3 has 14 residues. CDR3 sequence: CASRGTGGFDEAFF. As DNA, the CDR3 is TGTGCCAGCAGGGGGACAGGGGGCTTTGATGAAGCTTTCTTT.

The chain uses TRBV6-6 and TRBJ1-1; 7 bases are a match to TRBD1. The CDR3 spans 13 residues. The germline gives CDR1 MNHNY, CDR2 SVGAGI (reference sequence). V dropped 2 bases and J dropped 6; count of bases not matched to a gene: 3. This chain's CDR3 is CASSYRGLAEAFF. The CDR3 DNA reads TGTGCCAGCAGTTACAGGGGGCTCGCTGAAGCTTTCTTT.

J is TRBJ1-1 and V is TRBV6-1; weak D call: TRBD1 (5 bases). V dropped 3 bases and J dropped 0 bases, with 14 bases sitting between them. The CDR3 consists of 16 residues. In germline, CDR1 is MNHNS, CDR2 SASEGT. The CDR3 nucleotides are TGTGCCAGCAGTGATCCATTCAGGGTCGTGAACACTGAAGCTTTCTTT. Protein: CASSDPFRVVNTEAFF.

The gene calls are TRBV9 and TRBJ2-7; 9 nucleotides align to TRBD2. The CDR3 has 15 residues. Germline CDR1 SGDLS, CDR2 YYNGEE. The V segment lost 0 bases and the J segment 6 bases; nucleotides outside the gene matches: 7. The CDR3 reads CASSVVAGGPGEQYF. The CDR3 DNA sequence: TGTGCCAGCAGCGTAGTGGCGGGAGGGCCAGGCGAGCAGTACTTC.

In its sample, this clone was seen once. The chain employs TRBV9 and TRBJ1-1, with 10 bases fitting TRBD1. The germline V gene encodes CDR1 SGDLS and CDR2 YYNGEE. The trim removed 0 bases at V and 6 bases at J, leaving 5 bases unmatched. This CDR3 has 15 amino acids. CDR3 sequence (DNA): TGTGCCAGCAGCGTAGGGGGACAGGGGAGCGCTGAAGCTTTCTTT. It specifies CASSVGGQGSAEAFF.

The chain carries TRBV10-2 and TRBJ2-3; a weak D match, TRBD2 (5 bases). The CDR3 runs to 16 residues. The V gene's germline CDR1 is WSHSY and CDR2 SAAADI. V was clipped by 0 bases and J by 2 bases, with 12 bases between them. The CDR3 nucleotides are TGCGCCAGCAGTGAGTCTCGGGGATCTCACACAGATACGCAGTATTTT. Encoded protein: CASSESRGSHTDTQYF.

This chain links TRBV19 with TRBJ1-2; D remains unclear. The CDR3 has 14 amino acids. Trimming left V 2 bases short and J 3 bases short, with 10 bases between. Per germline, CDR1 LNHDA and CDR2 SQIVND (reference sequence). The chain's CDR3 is CASSIPPTDYGYTF. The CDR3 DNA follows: TGTGCCAGTAGTATACCGCCCACGGACTATGGCTACACCTTC.

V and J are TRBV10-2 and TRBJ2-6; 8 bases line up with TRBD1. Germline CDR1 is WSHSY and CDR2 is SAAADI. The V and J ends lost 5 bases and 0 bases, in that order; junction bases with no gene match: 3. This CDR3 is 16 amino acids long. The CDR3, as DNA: TGCGCCAGCAGTAGCACAGGGGGCTCTGGGGCCAACGTCCTGACTTTC. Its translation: CASSSTGGSGANVLTF.

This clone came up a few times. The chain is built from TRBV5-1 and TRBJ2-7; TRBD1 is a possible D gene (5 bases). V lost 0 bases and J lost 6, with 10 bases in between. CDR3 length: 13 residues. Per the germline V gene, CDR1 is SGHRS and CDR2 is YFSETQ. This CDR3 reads CASSLATGGEQYF. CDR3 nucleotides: TGCGCCAGCAGCTTGGCTACAGGCGGCGAGCAGTACTTC.

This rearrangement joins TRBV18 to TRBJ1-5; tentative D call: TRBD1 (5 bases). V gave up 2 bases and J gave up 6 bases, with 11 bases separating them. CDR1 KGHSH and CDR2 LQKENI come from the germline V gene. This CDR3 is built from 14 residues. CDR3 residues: CASSPGDGGQPQHF. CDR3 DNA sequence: TGTGCCAGCTCACCAGGGGACGGGGGTCAGCCCCAGCATTTT. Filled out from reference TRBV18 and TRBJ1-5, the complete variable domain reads NAGVMQNPRHLVRRRGQEARLRCSPMKGHSHVYWYRQLPEEGLKFMVYLQKENIIDESGMPKERFSAEFPKEGPSILRIQQVVRGDSAAYFCASSPGDGGQPQHFGDGTRLSIL.

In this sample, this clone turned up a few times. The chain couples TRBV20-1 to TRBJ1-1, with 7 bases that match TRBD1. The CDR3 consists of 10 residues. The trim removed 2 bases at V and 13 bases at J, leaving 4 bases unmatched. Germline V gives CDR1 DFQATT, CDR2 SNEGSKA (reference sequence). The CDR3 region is CSARSGGLFF. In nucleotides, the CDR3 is TGCAGTGCTAGATCAGGGGGACTTTTCTTT.

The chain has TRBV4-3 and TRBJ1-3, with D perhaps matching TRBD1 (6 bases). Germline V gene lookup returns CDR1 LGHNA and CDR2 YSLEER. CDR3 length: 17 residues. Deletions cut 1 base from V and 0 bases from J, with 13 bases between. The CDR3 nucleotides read TGCGCCAGCAGCCAAGGCATACAGGGCGACTCTGGAAACACCATATATTTT. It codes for CASSQGIQGDSGNTIYF.

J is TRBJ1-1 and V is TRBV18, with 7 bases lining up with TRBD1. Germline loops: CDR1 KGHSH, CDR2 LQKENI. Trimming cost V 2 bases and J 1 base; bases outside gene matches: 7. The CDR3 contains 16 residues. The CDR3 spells CASSPSRQGPNTEAFF. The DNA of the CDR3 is TGTGCCAGCTCACCAAGTCGACAGGGACCGAACACTGAAGCTTTCTTT.

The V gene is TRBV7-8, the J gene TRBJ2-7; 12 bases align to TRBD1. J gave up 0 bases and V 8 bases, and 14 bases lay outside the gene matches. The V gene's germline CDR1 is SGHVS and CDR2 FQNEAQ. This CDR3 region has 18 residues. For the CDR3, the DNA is TGTGCCAGCGGATTCCCGGGACAGGGGGCCCTTTACTCCTACGAGCAGTACTTC. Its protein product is CASGFPGQGALYSYEQYF.